The rows below give T cell receptor beta chains drawn from one sample of a study of CD8+ T cells in alopecia areata. Generated by immunoSEQ multiplex PCR, the TCRdb table keeps only in-frame clones and is missing some. The table records around 270,000 clones, 58% of them present only once. Sequences were derived from CD4+ T cells sorted from blood, sampled at week 24, from a patient treated with tofacitinib. These receptors came from a human donor with alopecia areata. Each CDR3 is given with its conserved first and last residue. D genes are given only for firm matches. Only some rows state a clone size, as once, few, many or a class for expanded clones.

v_gene	d_gene	j_gene	abundance	CDR3nt	CDR3aa
TRBV5-1	.	TRBJ1-1	.	TGCGCCAGCAGCTTGGCCCCGCAGAACACTGAAGCTTTCTTT	CASSLAPQNTEAFF
TRBV5-1	.	TRBJ2-7	.	TGCGCCAGCAGCATGAAGGCCTCCGGCTACGAGCAGTACTTC	CASSMKASGYEQYF
TRBV20-1	.	TRBJ1-2	.	TGCAGTGCTTTAGGGGCGCATGGCTACACCTTC	CSALGAHGYTF
TRBV5-4	.	TRBJ2-3	few	TGTGCCAGCAGCTTTAGGGATTCAGATACGCAGTATTTT	CASSFRDSDTQYF
TRBV6-6	.	TRBJ1-1	.	TGTGCCAGCAGCCTAGATGGGGCTGAAGCTTTCTTT	CASSLDGAEAFF
TRBV7-2	.	TRBJ2-7	few	TGTGCCAGCAGCCGCACCTACGAGCAGTACTTC	CASSRTYEQYF
TRBV19	TRBD2	TRBJ2-3	.	TGTGCCAGTAGTGTGGCTAGCGGACACACAGATACGCAGTATTTT	CASSVASGHTDTQYF
TRBV2	.	TRBJ1-1	.	TGTGCCAGCAGTGCCCAAATTGAAGCTTTCTTT	CASSAQIEAFF
TRBV6-5	TRBD1	TRBJ2-5	.	TGTGCCAGCAGTCATAGACAGGGGCGCCAAGAGACCCAGTACTTC	CASSHRQGRQETQYF
TRBV6-5	TRBD1	TRBJ1-6	.	TGTGCCAGCAGCCACACAGGGGCCGGCACCCTCCACTTT	CASSHTGAGTLHF
TRBV11-2	.	TRBJ2-7	.	TGTGCCAGCAGCTTCAGGATCCGGGTCCCGCCCTACGAGCAGTACTTC	CASSFRIRVPPYEQYF
TRBV7-2	TRBD1	TRBJ1-6	.	TGTGCCAGCAAGCAGGGGGCGGGTAATTCACCCCTCCACTTT	CASKQGAGNSPLHF
TRBV7-3	TRBD2	TRBJ2-2	.	TGTGCCAGCAGCTTTGGACTAGCTGGCGGGGAGCTGTTTTTT	CASSFGLAGGELFF
TRBV11-2	.	TRBJ2-3	.	TGTGCCAGCAGCTTAGCGGGGGCCCTCACAGATACGCAGTATTTT	CASSLAGALTDTQYF
TRBV7-9	.	TRBJ2-3	few	TGTGCCAGCAGCTTAGGTGGTGGTGCGGGCGCGAGTACAGATACGCAGTATTTT	CASSLGGGAGASTDTQYF
TRBV25-1	TRBD1	TRBJ2-7	.	TGTGCCAGCAGTGAAACAGGGGCTCGCTACGAGCAGTACTTC	CASSETGARYEQYF
TRBV18	TRBD1	TRBJ1-2	.	TGTGCCAGCTCACCACCGCCGACAGGGGAAAATGGCTACACCTTC	CASSPPPTGENGYTF
TRBV9	.	TRBJ2-7	.	TGTGCCAGCAGCGTAGCTCCACAGGACTCCTACGAGCAGTACTTC	CASSVAPQDSYEQYF
TRBV7-2	.	TRBJ2-2	.	TGTGCCAGCAGATCTCCCAGCCAGGCTAGAGGGACCGGGGAGCTGTTTTTT	CASRSPSQARGTGELFF
TRBV7-2	TRBD1	TRBJ1-2	once	TGTGCCAGCAGCCTGGACAGGGGATACTATGGCTACACCTTC	CASSLDRGYYGYTF
TRBV7-2	.	TRBJ2-1	.	TGTGCCAGCATCCTCGGGGCCCACAATGAGCAGTTCTTC	CASILGAHNEQFF
TRBV27	.	TRBJ1-1	.	TGTGCCAGCAGTTCCCCCCTACAGGGTCGGAACACTGAAGCTTTCTTT	CASSSPLQGRNTEAFF
TRBV4-1	.	TRBJ2-1	few	TGCGCCAGCAGCCCCAGCGGCTATCCTGAGCAGTTCTTC	CASSPSGYPEQFF
TRBV5-4	TRBD1	TRBJ2-3	few	TGTGCCAGCAGCTCCGGGACAGGGGGCTCCACAGATACGCAGTATTTT	CASSSGTGGSTDTQYF
TRBV18	TRBD2	TRBJ2-5	.	TGTGCCAGCTCTCGTCCTTCTAGCGGGGGAGGAGAGACCCAGTACTTC	CASSRPSSGGGETQYF
TRBV29-1	.	TRBJ1-5	.	TGCAGCGTTGGGGGGGGGACCGATCAGCCCCAGCATTTT	CSVGGGTDQPQHF
TRBV29-1	TRBD1	TRBJ1-1	.	TGCAGCGGTGACAGGGGCATGAACACTGAAGCTTTCTTT	CSGDRGMNTEAFF
TRBV9	TRBD2	TRBJ2-5	.	TGTGCCAGCAGCGAGGTTGAGGGACTAGGGGTAGAGACCCAGTACTTC	CASSEVEGLGVETQYF
TRBV7-9	TRBD2	TRBJ2-5	few	TGTGCCAGCACCCGAGCGGGGCACTGGAACCAGTACTTC	CASTRAGHWNQYF
TRBV18	.	TRBJ2-7	.	TGTGCCAGCTCACCACTTCGTGAGAGCTCCTACGAGCAGTACTTC	CASSPLRESSYEQYF
TRBV29-1	TRBD1	TRBJ2-3	.	TGCAGCGTGAGACAGGGGGCCTCAGATACGCAGTATTTT	CSVRQGASDTQYF
TRBV30	TRBD1	TRBJ2-6	few	TGTGCCTGGAGGGCAGGGGGCGCTGGGGCCAACGTCCTGACTTTC	CAWRAGGAGANVLTF
TRBV7-6	.	TRBJ2-7	.	TGTGCCAGCAGCTTAGTGCGGGGGCGCACCTACGAGCAGTACTTC	CASSLVRGRTYEQYF
TRBV7-9	.	TRBJ1-1	few	TGTGCCAGCAGCTTGGCCCCTAGCACTGAAGCTTTCTTT	CASSLAPSTEAFF
TRBV7-2	TRBD1	TRBJ2-5	.	TGTGCCAGCAGCTTCAGGGGGAACCAAGAGACCCAGTACTTC	CASSFRGNQETQYF
TRBV4-1	TRBD2	TRBJ2-1	.	TGCGCCAGCAGCCTTGGGAGAGCGGGGTTACGTGGCAATGAGCAGTTCTTC	CASSLGRAGLRGNEQFF
TRBV10-3	.	TRBJ2-3	.	TGTGCCACACAGGGAGATACGCAGTATTTT	CATQGDTQYF
TRBV7-2	TRBD1	TRBJ2-1	few	TGTGCCAGCAGCCCCCGGGACAGCTCCTACAATGAGCAGTTCTTC	CASSPRDSSYNEQFF
TRBV4-1	TRBD2	TRBJ2-3	.	TGCGCCAGCAGCCAAGATCGCGAGCGGGGCGCCAGCACAGATACGCAGTATTTT	CASSQDRERGASTDTQYF
TRBV5-1	.	TRBJ2-3	few	TGCGCCAGCAGCCAGGCCCCGGGCCCTGGGGCAGATACGCAGTATTTT	CASSQAPGPGADTQYF
TRBV7-2	TRBD2	TRBJ2-3	.	TGTGCCAGCAGCCAAGGGACTAGCGGGAGTAGCACAGATACGCAGTATTTT	CASSQGTSGSSTDTQYF
TRBV21-1	.	TRBJ2-7	.	TGTGCCAGCAGCTTCTCGCGGACAGCGGATACATACGAGCAGTACTTC	CASSFSRTADTYEQYF
TRBV29-1	.	TRBJ1-1	few	TGCAGCGTTGAAGTACAGGGTGGGGTAACTGAAGCTTTCTTT	CSVEVQGGVTEAFF
TRBV6-5	.	TRBJ1-1	.	TGTGCCAGCAGTTCATCGACAGGCAGAACTGAAGCTTTCTTT	CASSSSTGRTEAFF
TRBV5-4	TRBD2	TRBJ2-3	.	TGTGCCAGCAGCCCAACTAGCGGAATAGATACGCAGTATTTT	CASSPTSGIDTQYF
TRBV7-2	TRBD2	TRBJ2-7	.	TGTGCCAGCAGCCCCTCTAGCGGGCGAGCTGTACGAGAGCAGTACTTC	CASSPSSGRAVREQYF
TRBV7-2	TRBD1	TRBJ1-4	.	TGTGCCAGCACGCAGACAGGGAGTGAAAAACTGTTTTTT	CASTQTGSEKLFF
TRBV6-5	.	TRBJ1-6	few	TGTGCCAGCAGTTACTCGGAAAACAAGAATTCACCCCTCCACTTT	CASSYSENKNSPLHF
TRBV27	.	TRBJ1-2	.	TGTGCCAGCAGTCCTCTCGGGCACTATGGCTACACCTTC	CASSPLGHYGYTF
TRBV6-5	TRBD1	TRBJ1-2	once	TGTGCCAGCAGGGGGGCCCCCGGGACAGACTATGGCTACACCTTC	CASRGAPGTDYGYTF
TRBV29-1	.	TRBJ2-1	.	TGCAGCGTTGTAAGTGGGTTCTCCTACAATGAGCAGTTCTTC	CSVVSGFSYNEQFF
TRBV7-9	.	TRBJ1-3	few	TGTGCCAGCAGCTTAGGGGCAGGCTCTGGAAACACCATATATTTT	CASSLGAGSGNTIYF
TRBV28	TRBD1	TRBJ1-2	.	TGTGCCGGCAGTCCCACGAACCGGGACAGGGGGGGCTATGGCTACACCTTC	CAGSPTNRDRGGYGYTF